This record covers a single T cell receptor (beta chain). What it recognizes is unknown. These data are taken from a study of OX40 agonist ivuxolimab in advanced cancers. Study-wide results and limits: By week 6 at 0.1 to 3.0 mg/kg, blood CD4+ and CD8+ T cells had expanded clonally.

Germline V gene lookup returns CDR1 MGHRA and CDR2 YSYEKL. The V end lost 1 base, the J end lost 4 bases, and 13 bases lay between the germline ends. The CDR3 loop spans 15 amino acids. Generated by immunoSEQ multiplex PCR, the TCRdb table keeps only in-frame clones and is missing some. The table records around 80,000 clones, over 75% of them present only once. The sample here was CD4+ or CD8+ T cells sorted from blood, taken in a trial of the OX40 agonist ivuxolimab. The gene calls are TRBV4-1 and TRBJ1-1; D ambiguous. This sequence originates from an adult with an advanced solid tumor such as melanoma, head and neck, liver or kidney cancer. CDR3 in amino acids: CASSQGGRAGTEAFF. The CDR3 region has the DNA TGCGCCAGCAGCCAAGGAGGAAGGGCGGGCACTGAAGCTTTCTTT.